Presented here are 9 T cell receptor beta chains from one specimen sequenced in a study of spatial heterogeneity in lung cancer. Study-level results: It was found that expanded intratumoral alpha and beta TCR counts tracked tumor mutation counts.

The time point: sample taken at primary tumor resection. Antigens for these TCRs are unknown. In TCRdb, the 5' RACE reads were re-called with MiXCR into one record per CDR3 protein. The data show some 5,500 distinct CDR3 sequences, 11% to 15% seen once. The source was lung tumor tissue, collected at surgery. The receptors derive from a male donor with early-stage non-small cell lung cancer.

With respect to this clonotype: A library prepared for alpha chains yielded this beta chain as an off-target read; its size is of little meaning. This chain links TRBV20-1 with TRBJ1-2; no definite D call. V lost 3 bases and J 7 bases, leaving 15 bases between the germline ends. Germline CDR1 is DFQATT and CDR2 is SNEGSKA (reference sequence). The CDR3 extends over 13 amino acids. The CDR3 loop reads CSASISPGFGYTF. Written as DNA, the CDR3 is TGCAGTGCTAGTATATCCCCGGGGTTTGGCTACACCTTC.

This clonotype is labeled medium-sized. Since the library was made to target alpha chains, this beta chain is a stray read and its abundance is not meaningful. The chain uses TRBV20-1 and TRBJ2-1, with 7 positions matching TRBD2. V lost 3 bases and J lost 4; bases outside the gene matches: 6. This CDR3 comprises 14 residues. Germline-derived CDR1 and CDR2 are DFQATT and SNEGSKA (reference sequence). The CDR3 loop reads CSARGSGTYNEQFF. The CDR3 bases are TGCAGTGCTAGGGGCAGCGGGACTTACAATGAGCAGTTCTTC.

With regard to this clonotype: The library was designed around alpha chains, so this beta chain is a stray read whose abundance carries little weight. The chain has TRBV6-2 or TRBV6-3 and TRBJ2-7, with D possibly matching TRBD2 (6 bases). This CDR3 region has 13 residues. Trimming pared 4 bases from V and 12 bases from J, leaving 19 bases between. The germline CDR1 and CDR2 sequences are MNHEY and SVGEGT. The CDR3 here is CASSSSGRPKWYF. CDR3 nucleotides: TGTGCCAGCAGTTCCTCTGGGAGGCCAAAGTGGTACTTC.

This clonotype is deemed medium-sized (0.01 to 0.1%). This beta chain appears as a stray read in a library generated for alpha chains; its size is not informative. V is TRBV10-3 and J is TRBJ1-4; D might be TRBD1 (5 bases). Germline-derived CDR1 and CDR2 are ENHRY and SYGVKD. V shed 6 bases and J shed 8 bases, with 19 bases lying between them. The CDR3 is 15 residues long. The CDR3, as DNA: TGTGCCATCAGCAGGGAAGGAGGTCTAGAGGAAAAACTGTTTTTT. Its translation: CAISREGGLEEKLFF.

By share of the sample, this clonotype is medium-sized. This beta chain is a stray read from a library made for alpha chains; its abundance is not meaningful. The V gene is TRBV12-3 or TRBV12-4, the J gene TRBJ2-7; D tentatively fits TRBD1 or TRBD2 (6 bases each). V lost 3 bases and J 3 bases, leaving 9 bases between the germline ends. This CDR3 region has 13 residues. CDR3 in amino acids: CASSFGGYYEQYF. The CDR3 DNA reads TGTGCCAGCAGTTTCGGGGGCTACTACGAGCAGTACTTC.

This clonotype counts as medium-sized. This beta chain represents an off-target read in a library built for alpha chains; its size is of limited meaning. The V call is TRBV20-1, the J call TRBJ2-3; D remains unclear. Looked up from germline, CDR1 is DFQATT and CDR2 is SNEGSKA (reference sequence). V shed 0 bases and J shed 5 bases, with 6 bases lying between them. The CDR3 covers 12 residues. This CDR3 reads CSARDLIDTQYF. The CDR3 nucleotides read TGCAGTGCTAGAGATCTCATAGATACGCAGTATTTT.

By share, this clonotype counts as medium-sized (0.01 to 0.1%). A library prepared for alpha chains yielded this beta chain as an off-target read; its size is of little meaning. The chain has TRBV7-9 and TRBJ2-3; 13 bases match TRBD2. Germline CDR1 reads SEHNR; CDR2 reads FQNEAQ (reference sequence). Unmatched junction bases numbered 10, after V lost 4 bases and J lost 6 bases. This CDR3 has 17 residues. CDR3 in DNA: TGTGCCAGCAGCTCCACTAGCGGGAGGGCCAGCGAGGATACGCAGTATTTT. Amino acids: CASSSTSGRASEDTQYF.

This clonotype was recorded at least ten times. The library was prepared for alpha chains; this beta chain is a stray read, so its frequency means little. The chain combines TRBV12-3 or TRBV12-4 with TRBJ2-3; D not certain. The CDR3 is 14 amino acids. Trimming pared 3 bases from V and 2 bases from J, leaving 9 bases between. The CDR3 DNA sequence: TGTGCCAGCAGTTTTATGGGATTCACAGATACGCAGTATTTT. This encodes CASSFMGFTDTQYF.

By share of the sample, this clonotype is medium-sized. This beta chain lies outside the target of a library built for alpha chains; its clone size means little. The rearrangement joins TRBV29-1 to TRBJ2-3, with 7 nucleotides matching TRBD2. CDR3 length: 13 amino acids. CDR1 and CDR2 (germline): SQVTM, ANQGSEA. The V gene end was trimmed by 7 bases and the J gene end by 4 bases; junction bases not matched to a gene: 8. CDR3 sequence reads: CSGRETRADTQYF. Here the CDR3 DNA reads TGCAGCGGGCGGGAGACCCGGGCAGATACGCAGTATTTT.